The 30 T cell receptor beta chains below come from one sample, sequenced in a study of OX40 agonist ivuxolimab in advanced cancers. The protocol was immunoSEQ multiplex PCR, while the TCRdb copy is restricted to in-frame clones and leaves out a portion. The table lists about 75,000 clones, about 88% of them singletons, with about 8% in the top ten. Specimen: CD4+ or CD8+ T cells sorted from blood, collected in a trial of the OX40 agonist ivuxolimab. These receptors were obtained from an adult with an advanced solid tumor such as melanoma, head and neck, liver or kidney cancer.

The V and J genes are TRBV10-3 and TRBJ2-2; 7 bases align to TRBD1. The CDR3 length is 14 residues. V was pared by 9 bases and J by 3 bases, with 7 bases of the junction left unmatched. CDR1 is ENHRY and CDR2 is SYGVKD in the germline V gene. The CDR3 sequence: CAINFDRDTGELFF. In DNA form, the CDR3 reads TGTGCCATAAATTTCGACAGGGACACCGGGGAGCTGTTTTTT.

V is TRBV28 and J is TRBJ2-5; 8 positions agree with TRBD1. V lost 5 bases, J lost 3 bases, and 11 bases stayed unmatched. The CDR3 has 16 amino acids. Germline-derived CDR1 and CDR2 are MDHEN and SYDVKM. CDR3 sequence (DNA): TGTGCCAGCAGTGGAAGGCGCAGGGGGCTGAAAGAGACCCAGTACTTC. This encodes CASSGRRRGLKETQYF.

The V call is TRBV9, the J call TRBJ2-4; D gene unclear. The V and J ends lost 0 bases and 5 bases respectively, with 12 bases between them. The CDR3 consists of 15 residues. Germline assignment: CDR1 SGDLS and CDR2 YYNGEE. The CDR3 spells CASSVEINGENIQYF. For the CDR3, the DNA is TGTGCCAGCAGCGTAGAGATTAACGGCGAAAACATTCAGTACTTC.

The V gene is TRBV28, the J gene TRBJ2-5, with D perhaps matching TRBD2 (6 bases). The germline V and J ends were trimmed by 3 bases and 4 bases, with 15 bases remaining between them. Germline lookup yields CDR1 MDHEN and CDR2 SYDVKM. CDR3 length: 15 residues. CDR3 bases: TGTGCCAGCAGTTTGGCGGTAGGGAGGAGAGAGACCCAGTACTTC. Amino acid sequence: CASSLAVGRRETQYF.

In its sample, this clone was seen once. The chain has TRBV11-3 and TRBJ2-1; TRBD2 is a possible D gene (5 bases). The CDR3 totals 14 residues. The germline CDR1 and CDR2 sequences are SGHNT and YENEEA. V was cut by 1 base and J by 7 bases, with 11 bases left in between. The CDR3 protein is CASSLGGLENEQFF. In DNA, the CDR3 is TGTGCCAGCAGCTTAGGAGGGTTGGAAAATGAGCAGTTCTTC. The whole variable domain, filled in from reference TRBV11-3 and TRBJ2-1, reads EAGVVQSPRYKIIEKKQPVAFWCNPISGHNTLYWYLQNLGQGPELLIRYENEEAVDDSQLPKDRFSAERLKGVDSTLKIQPAELGDSAVYLCASSLGGLENEQFFGPGTRLTVL.

The chain employs TRBV18 and TRBJ1-1; tentative D call: TRBD1 (6 bases). Trimming removed 5 bases from V and 6 bases from J, with 13 bases in between. CDR3 length: 13 residues. From germline, CDR1 is KGHSH and CDR2 LQKENI. The CDR3 loop is CASSATGPAEAFF. The CDR3 DNA sequence: TGTGCCAGCTCAGCAACAGGGCCGGCTGAAGCTTTCTTT.

There are a few counts of this clone. V and J are TRBV4-1 and TRBJ1-1; D is ambiguous. Germline values: CDR1 MGHRA, CDR2 YSYEKL. Trimming removed 2 bases from V and 8 bases from J, with 12 bases in between. The length of the CDR3 is 13 residues. CDR3 nucleotides: TGCGCCAGCAGCCAATTTGCGTACCGAGAAGCTTTCTTT. The encoded protein is CASSQFAYREAFF.

The V and J genes are TRBV5-1 and TRBJ1-4; no reliable D call. The CDR3 has 15 residues. The V end was cut by 2 bases, the J end by 3 bases, with 11 bases between. Germline V gives CDR1 SGHRS, CDR2 YFSETQ. The CDR3 region is CASSLTRSPNEKLFF. CDR3 sequence (DNA): TGCGCCAGCAGCTTAACCCGGAGCCCTAATGAAAAACTGTTTTTT.

This clone was recorded only once. The chain uses TRBV4-3 and TRBJ1-5; the match to TRBD1 covers 8 bases. Germline V lookup: CDR1 LGHNA, CDR2 YSLEER. This CDR3 region has 16 residues. J gave up 1 base and V 1 base, and 3 bases lay outside the gene matches. The CDR3 protein is CASSQARGRSNQPQHF. As DNA, the CDR3 is TGCGCCAGCAGCCAAGCCAGGGGGCGAAGCAATCAGCCCCAGCATTTT.

The chain links TRBV10-1 to TRBJ2-1, with unresolved D. Per germline, CDR1 WNHNN and CDR2 SYGVQD (reference sequence). Deletions cut 2 bases from V and 5 bases from J, with 10 bases between. CDR3 length: 14 amino acids. The CDR3: CASSEGKVHNEQFF. CDR3 nucleotides: TGCGCCAGCAGTGAGGGAAAAGTCCACAATGAGCAGTTCTTC.

The chain combines TRBV18 with TRBJ2-7; D may correspond to TRBD1 or TRBD2 (5 bases each). With 5 bases removed from V and 4 bases from J, the gap between germline ends came to 12 bases. Looked up from germline, CDR1 is KGHSH and CDR2 is LQKENI. The CDR3 length is 13 residues. CDR3 amino acids: CASSTGTLYEQYF. As DNA, the CDR3 is TGTGCCAGCTCAACCGGGACGCTTTACGAGCAGTACTTC. Combining the CDR3 with reference TRBV18 and TRBJ2-7 gives the whole variable domain NAGVMQNPRHLVRRRGQEARLRCSPMKGHSHVYWYRQLPEEGLKFMVYLQKENIIDESGMPKERFSAEFPKEGPSILRIQQVVRGDSAAYFCASSTGTLYEQYFGPGTRLTVT.

This sequence joins TRBV10-3 and TRBJ2-5, with TRBD2 matching 12 bases. In germline, CDR1 is ENHRY, CDR2 SYGVKD. The CDR3 is made up of 15 amino acids. The ends lost 6 bases at V and 3 bases at J; junction bases unmatched: 5. The CDR3 DNA sequence: TGTGCCATCAGGACGACTAGCGGGGGCAAAGAGACCCAGTACTTC. Translation gives CAIRTTSGGKETQYF.

The chain combines TRBV7-3 with TRBJ1-6, with TRBD1 as a possible D gene (5 bases). CDR1 and CDR2 from the germline V gene are SGHTA and FQGTGA. This CDR3 is built from 13 residues. With 3 bases removed from V and 8 bases from J, the gap between germline ends came to 8 bases. The CDR3 spells CASSFRDDSPLHF. CDR3 DNA: TGTGCCAGCAGCTTCAGGGATGATTCACCCCTCCACTTT.

The chain recombines TRBV21-1 with TRBJ2-5. The J call is uncertain, as TRBJ2-7 better fits the DNA end. TRBV21-1 is reported as a pseudogene. This CDR3 has 15 residues. CDR3 amino acids: CASSKGPSTFYEQYF. In DNA, the CDR3 is TGTGCCAGCAGCAAAGGGCCCAGTACTTTCTACGAGCAGTACTTC.

The chain has TRBV11-2 and TRBJ1-1; D unclear. V gave up 1 base and J gave up 5 bases, with 14 bases separating them. The germline CDR1 and CDR2 sequences are SGHAT and FQNNGV. This CDR3 has 15 amino acids. CDR3 nucleotides: TGTGCCAGCAGCTTAGTTTGGTCAGGCAGGACTGAAGCTTTCTTT. This translates into CASSLVWSGRTEAFF. Using reference TRBV11-2 and TRBJ1-1 for the parts outside the CDR3, the full variable domain is EAGVAQSPRYKIIEKRQSVAFWCNPISGHATLYWYQQILGQGPKLLIQFQNNGVVDDSQLPKDRFSAERLKGVDSTLKIQPAKLEDSAVYLCASSLVWSGRTEAFFGQGTRLTVV.

V gene TRBV14 combines with J gene TRBJ2-3; D possibly corresponds to TRBD1 (5 bases). This CDR3 comprises 16 residues. In germline, CDR1 is SGHDN, CDR2 FVKESK. Trimming cost V 1 base and J 0 bases, with 11 bases left between them. CDR3: CASSQGQRSSTDTQYF. As DNA, the CDR3 is TGTGCCAGCAGCCAAGGACAGCGTTCTAGCACAGATACGCAGTATTTT.

This clone was observed a single time. Compared with germline, one end of the junction differs, possibly owing to a read error. Other nucleotide sequences in the sample specify the same CDR3. The gene calls are TRBV6-1 and TRBJ2-1; 12 nucleotides line up with TRBD2. The CDR3 length is 16 residues. Germline CDR1 is MNHNS and CDR2 is SASEGT. The CDR3 spells CASSDLTSGRRAEQFF. CDR3 in DNA: TGTGCTAGCAGTGATTTAACTAGCGGGAGGAGGGCTGAGCAGTTCTTC.

The chain recombines TRBV9 with TRBJ2-1; 12 bases agree with TRBD2. CDR3 length: 16 residues. After removal of 4 bases from V and 6 bases from J, the junction contained 8 bases not matched to a gene. Germline V CDR1 and CDR2: SGDLS, YYNGEE. In nucleotides, the CDR3 is TGTGCCAGCAGCCGAGGACTAGCGGGATTTGGCAATGAGCAGTTCTTC. Its protein product is CASSRGLAGFGNEQFF.

The V call is TRBV10-3, the J call TRBJ2-2, with 8 bases identical to TRBD2. Germline values: CDR1 ENHRY, CDR2 SYGVKD. The CDR3 has 14 residues. V shed 7 bases, J shed 4 bases, and the junction held 5 bases outside the gene matches. The CDR3 bases are TGTGCCATCACCTTTCGGGAGGGCACCGGGGAGCTGTTTTTT. Translating it yields CAITFREGTGELFF.

The CDR3 DNA reads as TGTGCCAGCAGTGATTTATTATACGAGCAGTACTTC. It is translated as CASSDLLYEQYF. The chain uses TRBV25-1 and TRBJ2-7; D remains unclear. CDR1 is MGHDK and CDR2 is SYGVNS in the germline V gene. The CDR3 sequence is 12 residues long. Trimming removed 3 bases at V and 4 bases at J, with 7 bases between.

The chain recombines TRBV19 with TRBJ1-2; 7 bases match TRBD1. Losses at the gene ends were 7 bases for V and 0 bases for J; bases not matched to a gene: 8. The CDR3 length is 15 residues. From germline, CDR1 is LNHDA and CDR2 SQIVND (reference sequence). CDR3 in DNA: TGTGCCAGTACAGACGAAGGGACAGCTAACTATGGCTACACCTTC. This gives the protein CASTDEGTANYGYTF.

This clone was seen more than once but under ten times. The V gene is TRBV5-1, the J gene TRBJ1-1; no definite D call. The germline CDR1 and CDR2 sequences are SGHRS and YFSETQ. The CDR3 extends over 13 amino acids. The V end was cut by 4 bases, the J end by 1 base, with 8 bases between. The CDR3 nucleotides read TGCGCCAGCAGCCGGATGGAGAACACTGAAGCTTTCTTT. Encoded protein: CASSRMENTEAFF.

The chain joins TRBV6-1 to TRBJ1-3, with D unclear. CDR3 size: 13 residues. Trimming pared 1 base from V and 2 bases from J, leaving 3 bases between. CDR1 is MNHNS and CDR2 is SASEGT in the germline V gene. As DNA, the CDR3 is TGTGCCAGCAGTGAAGGGACTGGAAACACCATATATTTT. It codes for CASSEGTGNTIYF.

The chain is built from TRBV6-5 and TRBJ1-5, with 7 bases lining up with TRBD1. The CDR3 extends over 13 amino acids. Germline CDR1 is MNHEY and CDR2 is SVGAGI. V gave up 10 bases and J gave up 7 bases; unmatched junction bases: 10. The CDR3 here is CATRGGAGQPQHF. The CDR3 bases are TGTGCCACTCGAGGGGGCGCGGGACAGCCCCAGCATTTT.

The J gene is TRBJ1-1, the V gene TRBV7-9, with 9 bases that match TRBD1. Germline CDR1 SEHNR, CDR2 FQNEAQ (reference sequence). The CDR3 sequence is 15 residues long. J gave up 7 bases and V 4 bases, and 10 bases lay outside the gene matches. In DNA form, the CDR3 reads TGTGCCAGCAGCTCAGGACAGGGGCCAGCAGTTGAAGCTTTCTTT. Protein: CASSSGQGPAVEAFF.

This chain links TRBV5-1 with TRBJ1-1, with TRBD1 matching 8 bases. The length of the CDR3 is 13 residues. V was clipped by 2 bases and J by 4 bases; unmatched bases: 1. Germline V gene sequence: CDR1 SGHRS, CDR2 YFSETQ. The CDR3 spells CASSFDRGTEAFF. The CDR3 DNA reads as TGCGCCAGCAGCTTTGACAGGGGCACTGAAGCTTTCTTT.

There are a few counts of this clone. This CDR3 reads CASRQALGEQYF. The CDR3, as DNA: TGTGCCAGCCGCCAAGCTCTGGGGGAGCAGTACTTC. This rearrangement joins TRBV2 to TRBJ2-7; D is ambiguous. The CDR3 spans 12 residues. The germline CDR1 and CDR2 sequences are SNHLY and FYNNEI. The germline V and J ends were trimmed by 8 bases and 7 bases, with 15 bases remaining between them.

The chain employs TRBV4-2 and TRBJ2-6; maybe TRBD1 (6 bases). Trimming removed 6 bases at V and 4 bases at J, with 10 bases between. Per germline, CDR1 LGHNA and CDR2 YNFKEQ. This CDR3 is 14 amino acids long. The DNA of the CDR3 is TGTGCCAGCAGAGGGGGTTACGGGGCCAACGTCCTGACTTTC. It encodes CASRGGYGANVLTF.

This clone was detected a few times. The J gene is TRBJ1-1, the V gene TRBV19; D unclear. Trimming removed 3 bases at V and 10 bases at J, with 12 bases between. This CDR3 contains 12 residues. Germline assignment: CDR1 LNHDA and CDR2 SQIVND (reference sequence). The CDR3 loop reads CASSMRHPGAFF. The CDR3, as DNA: TGTGCCAGTAGTATGAGGCATCCAGGAGCTTTCTTT.

This clone was seen once. This rearrangement joins TRBV5-8 to TRBJ1-5; D not certain. V was trimmed by 0 bases and J by 10 bases, leaving 11 bases between them. The CDR3 contains 13 residues. In germline, CDR1 is SGHTS, CDR2 YDEGEE. The CDR3, as DNA: TGTGCCAGCAGCTTGGTACGAGTGGAACCCCAGCATTTT. Encoded protein: CASSLVRVEPQHF.